A few counts support the clone carrying this TCR beta chain. Its cognate antigen is unknown. Every participant with HIV received treatment in the United States. This sample was taken from a study of long-term antiretroviral therapy in people with HIV. Notes on the study in general: Control repertoires displayed wider CDR3 length ranges than the HIV repertoires.

The assay used was immunoSEQ (version v3.0), run at survey level. Data came from immunoSEQ multiplex PCR; TCRdb stores just in-frame clones and leaves some out. The data show roughly 18,000 clones, roughly 72% seen once. This TCR came from a man aged 50-60 years with HIV. The sequenced sample was unsorted PBMCs, obtained 2.2 years after starting antiretroviral therapy.

The CDR3 nucleotides read TGTGCCAGTAGTGTCAGCCTGGGCAGCCATTGCACCTTC. This encodes CASSVSLGSHCTF. V and J are TRBV19 and TRBJ1-2; D call uncertain. Germline CDR1 reads LNHDA; CDR2 reads SQIVND (reference sequence). Trimming pared 5 bases from V and 13 bases from J, leaving 20 bases between. This CDR3 comprises 13 residues.